This T cell receptor beta chain was captured in a study of blood T cell repertoires in COVID-19. Authors' processing steps: The assay estimated nucleated cells by amplifying reference gene primers. Some clones are missing from TCRdb's copy, which holds only in-frame ones; the method was immunoSEQ multiplex PCR. That table gives V, J and clone size, and the DNA gave D and trimming. This sample yields some 85,000 clones, of which 70% to 90% are seen a single time; about 8.1% belongs to the top ten. The CDR3 has 16 amino acids. The V and J ends lost 2 bases and 0 bases respectively, with 13 bases between them. Looked up from germline, CDR1 is SGHTA and CDR2 is FQGTGA.

Sequences were obtained from peripheral blood. The genes are TRBV7-3 and TRBJ1-1; D is possibly TRBD1 (5 bases). The clonotype comes from a man aged 50 to 59 with acute or convalescent COVID-19. The CDR3 sequence: CASSLGPRQMNTEAFF. DNA for the CDR3: TGTGCCAGCAGCTTAGGTCCCCGACAGATGAACACTGAAGCTTTCTTT. Filled out from reference TRBV7-3 and TRBJ1-1, the complete variable domain reads GAGVSQTPSNKVTEKGKYVELRCDPISGHTALYWYRQSLGQGPEFLIYFQGTGAADDSGLPNDRFFAVRPEGSVSTLKIQRTERGDSAVYLCASSLGPRQMNTEAFFGQGTRLTVV.